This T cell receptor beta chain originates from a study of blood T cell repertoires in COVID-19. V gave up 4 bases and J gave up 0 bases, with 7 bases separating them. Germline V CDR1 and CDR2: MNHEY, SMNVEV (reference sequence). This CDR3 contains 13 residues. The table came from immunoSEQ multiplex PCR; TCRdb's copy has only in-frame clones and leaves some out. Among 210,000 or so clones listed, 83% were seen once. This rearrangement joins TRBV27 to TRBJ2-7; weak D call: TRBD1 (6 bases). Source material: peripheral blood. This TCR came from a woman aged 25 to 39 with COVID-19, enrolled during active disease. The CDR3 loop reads CASSSGDSYEQYF. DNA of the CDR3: TGTGCCAGCAGTTCAGGGGACTCCTACGAGCAGTACTTC.